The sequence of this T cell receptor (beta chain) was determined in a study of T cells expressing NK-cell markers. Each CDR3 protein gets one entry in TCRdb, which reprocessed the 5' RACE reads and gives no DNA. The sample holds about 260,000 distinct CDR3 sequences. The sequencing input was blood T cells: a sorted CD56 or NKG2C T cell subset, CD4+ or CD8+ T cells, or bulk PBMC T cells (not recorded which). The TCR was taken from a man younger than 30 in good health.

CDR3 protein: CASSPSGQIFYGYTF. The V and J genes are TRBV5-1 and TRBJ1-2; TCRdb proposes TRBD1, but this gene call is untestable without DNA. CDR3 length: 15 residues. CDR1 is SGHRS, CDR2 YFSETQ, per germline.